This TCR beta chain was identified in a study of T-cell memory formation after mild COVID-19. Across the whole study: Largely donor-specific TCR clusters were found.

Per the germline V gene, CDR1 is MNHEY and CDR2 is SVGEGT. The CDR3 is 13 amino acids. V gave up 6 bases and J gave up 8 bases; unmatched junction bases: 6. A 5'RACE reaction primed in the constant segment made cDNA libraries of TCR alpha and TCR beta, and these carried sample barcodes and UMIs. TCRdb passed the 5' RACE reads through MiXCR, listing each CDR3 protein once. The sample has 290,000 or so distinct CDR3 sequences; approximately 20% are singletons. The receptor comes from a man younger than 35 who had mild COVID-19 (a few samples of this study predate the infection). Cell type and time point are not known. The chain carries TRBV6-2 or TRBV6-3 and TRBJ2-3; 9 nucleotides agree with TRBD2. The material sequenced was PBMCs or a T cell subset sorted from them (not recorded which). The CDR3 here is CASRTSGSGTQYF. The DNA for the CDR3 is TGTGCCAGCAGGACTAGCGGATCCGGTACGCAGTATTTT.